This T cell receptor beta chain was observed in a study of beta chain features in type 1 diabetes. Study-level background: 107,917,701 sorted cells were examined across all samples. Study conclusions and caveats: TCRB CDR3s from Type 1 diabetes patients were moderately but significantly shorter in all four CD4+ subsets. Patients showed naive, central memory and Treg TCRB repertoires that appeared more similar than those of healthy donors. cDNA-based sequencing might over-represent cells highly expressing TCR.

CDR3 length: 16 amino acids. Germline CDR1 ENHRY, CDR2 SYGVKD. Since all of the isolated RNA was reverse transcribed, expressed TCRB transcripts were what got sequenced. The assay was immunoSEQ multiplex PCR, and TCRdb's table has in-frame clones only and misses some. The repertoire consists of about 170,000 clones, with approximately 8.4% occurring once and the leading ten covering 0.5%. Stem cell-like memory, regulatory, central memory and naive CD4+ cells were sorted via CD45RO/CCR7/CD25/CD127/CD95/CD27. This clone has just a few counts. Its antigen remains unidentified. At one end the junction does not follow the germline gene, possibly because of a read error.

This TCR derives from a man in his late teens or twenties with type 1 diabetes. The sequenced sample consisted of central memory CD4+ T cells from blood. J is TRBJ2-5 and V is TRBV10-3, with D possibly being TRBD2 (6 bases). The CDR3 bases are TGTGCCAGCAGTGACCCGACTAGTCCGAGCCGAGAGACCCAGTACTTC. It specifies CASSDPTSPSRETQYF.